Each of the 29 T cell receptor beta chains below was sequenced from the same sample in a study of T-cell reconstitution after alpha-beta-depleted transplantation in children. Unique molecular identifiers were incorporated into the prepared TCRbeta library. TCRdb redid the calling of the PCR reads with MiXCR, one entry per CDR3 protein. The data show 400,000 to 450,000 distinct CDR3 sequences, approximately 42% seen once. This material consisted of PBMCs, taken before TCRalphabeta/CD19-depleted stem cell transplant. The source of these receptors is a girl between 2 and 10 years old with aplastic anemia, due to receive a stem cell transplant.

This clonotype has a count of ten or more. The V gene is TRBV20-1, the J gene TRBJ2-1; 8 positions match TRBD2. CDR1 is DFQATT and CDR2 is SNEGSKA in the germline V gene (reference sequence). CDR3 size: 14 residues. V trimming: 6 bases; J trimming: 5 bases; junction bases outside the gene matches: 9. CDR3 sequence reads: CSALGLGINNEQFF. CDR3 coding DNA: TGCAGTGCACTGGGACTAGGTATAAACAATGAGCAGTTCTTC.

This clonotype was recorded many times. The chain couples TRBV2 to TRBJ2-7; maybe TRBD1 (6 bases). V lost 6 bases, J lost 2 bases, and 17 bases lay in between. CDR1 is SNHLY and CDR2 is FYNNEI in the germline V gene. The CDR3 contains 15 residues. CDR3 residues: CASSAQGRGPYEQYF. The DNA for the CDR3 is TGTGCCAGCAGCGCACAGGGAAGGGGTCCCTACGAGCAGTACTTC.

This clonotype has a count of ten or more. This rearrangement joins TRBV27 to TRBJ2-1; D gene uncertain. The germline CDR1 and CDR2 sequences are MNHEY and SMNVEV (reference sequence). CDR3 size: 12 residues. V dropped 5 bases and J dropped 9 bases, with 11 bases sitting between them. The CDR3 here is CASSLTLGEQFF. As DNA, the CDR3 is TGTGCCAGCAGTCTTACGCTAGGTGAGCAGTTCTTC.

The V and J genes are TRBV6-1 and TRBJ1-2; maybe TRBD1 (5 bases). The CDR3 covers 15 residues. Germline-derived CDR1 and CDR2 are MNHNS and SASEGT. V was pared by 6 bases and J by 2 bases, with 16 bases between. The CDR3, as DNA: TGTGCCAGCAGGACCCAAAGGGGCCCGAACTATGGCTACACCTTC. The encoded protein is CASRTQRGPNYGYTF.

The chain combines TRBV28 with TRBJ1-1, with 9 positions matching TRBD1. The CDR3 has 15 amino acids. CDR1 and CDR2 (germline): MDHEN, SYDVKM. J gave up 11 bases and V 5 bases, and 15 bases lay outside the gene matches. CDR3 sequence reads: CASSETQPGQGKAFF. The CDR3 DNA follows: TGTGCCAGCAGTGAAACCCAGCCGGGACAGGGAAAGGCTTTCTTT. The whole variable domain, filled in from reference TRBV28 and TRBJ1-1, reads DVKVTQSSRYLVKRTGEKVFLECVQDMDHENMFWYRQDPGLGLRLIYFSYDVKMKEKGDIPEGYSVSREKKERFSLILESASTNQTSMYLCASSETQPGQGKAFFGQGTRLTVV.

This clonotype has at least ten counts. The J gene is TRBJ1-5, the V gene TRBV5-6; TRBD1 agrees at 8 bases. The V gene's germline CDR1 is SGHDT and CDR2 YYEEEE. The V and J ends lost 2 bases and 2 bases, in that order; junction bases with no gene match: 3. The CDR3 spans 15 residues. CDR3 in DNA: TGTGCCAGCAGCTTCAGGGGGCGCGGCAATCAGCCCCAGCATTTT. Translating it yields CASSFRGRGNQPQHF.

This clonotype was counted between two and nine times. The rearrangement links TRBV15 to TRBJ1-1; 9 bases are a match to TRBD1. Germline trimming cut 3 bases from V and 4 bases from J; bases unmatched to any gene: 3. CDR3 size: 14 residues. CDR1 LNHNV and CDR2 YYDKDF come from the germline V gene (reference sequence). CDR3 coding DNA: TGTGCCACCAGCAGGGAGGACAGGGGCACTGAAGCTTTCTTT. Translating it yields CATSREDRGTEAFF.

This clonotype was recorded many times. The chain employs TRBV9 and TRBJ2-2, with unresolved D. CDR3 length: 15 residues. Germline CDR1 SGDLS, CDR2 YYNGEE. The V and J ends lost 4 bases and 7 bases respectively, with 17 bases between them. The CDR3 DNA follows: TGTGCCAGCAGCCCGAAATGGCAGCGCGGCGGGGAGCTGTTTTTT. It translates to CASSPKWQRGGELFF.

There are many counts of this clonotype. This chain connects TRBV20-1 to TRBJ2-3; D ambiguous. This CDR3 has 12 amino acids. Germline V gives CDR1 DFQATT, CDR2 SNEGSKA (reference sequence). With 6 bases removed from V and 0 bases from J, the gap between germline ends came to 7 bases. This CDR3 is CSAPTSTDTQYF. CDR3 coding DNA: TGCAGTGCGCCGACTAGCACAGATACGCAGTATTTT.

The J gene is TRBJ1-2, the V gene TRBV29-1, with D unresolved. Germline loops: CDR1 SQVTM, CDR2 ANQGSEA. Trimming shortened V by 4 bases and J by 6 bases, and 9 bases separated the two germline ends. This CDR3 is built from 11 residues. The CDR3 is CSVVGSDGYTF. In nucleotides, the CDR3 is TGCAGCGTTGTGGGTAGCGATGGCTACACCTTC.

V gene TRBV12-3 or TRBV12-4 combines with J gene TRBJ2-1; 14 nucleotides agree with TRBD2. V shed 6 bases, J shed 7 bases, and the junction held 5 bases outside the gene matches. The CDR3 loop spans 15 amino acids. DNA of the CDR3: TGTGCCAGCAGCCAGACTAGCGGGGGGGCAAATGAGCAGTTCTTC. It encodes CASSQTSGGANEQFF.

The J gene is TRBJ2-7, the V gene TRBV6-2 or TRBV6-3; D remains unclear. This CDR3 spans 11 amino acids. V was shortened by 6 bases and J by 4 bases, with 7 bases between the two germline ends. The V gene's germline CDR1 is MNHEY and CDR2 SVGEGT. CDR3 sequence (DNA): TGTGCCAGCAGGCGAGATTACGAGCAGTACTTC. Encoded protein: CASRRDYEQYF.

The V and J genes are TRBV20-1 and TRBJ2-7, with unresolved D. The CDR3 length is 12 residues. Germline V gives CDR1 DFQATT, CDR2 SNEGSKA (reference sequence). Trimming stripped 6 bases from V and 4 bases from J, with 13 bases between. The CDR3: CSAPSVGYEQYF. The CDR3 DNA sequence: TGCAGTGCCCCCTCAGTGGGGTACGAGCAGTACTTC.

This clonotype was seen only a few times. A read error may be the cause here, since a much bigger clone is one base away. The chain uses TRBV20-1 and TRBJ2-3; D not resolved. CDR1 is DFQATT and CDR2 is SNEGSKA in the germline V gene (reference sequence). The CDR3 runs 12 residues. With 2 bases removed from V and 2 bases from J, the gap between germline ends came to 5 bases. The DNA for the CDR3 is TGCAGTGCTAGACGGAACACAGATACGCAGTATTTT. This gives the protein CSARRNTDTQYF.

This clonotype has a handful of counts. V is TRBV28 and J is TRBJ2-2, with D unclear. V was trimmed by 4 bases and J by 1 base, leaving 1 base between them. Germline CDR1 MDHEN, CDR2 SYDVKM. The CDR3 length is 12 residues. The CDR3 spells CASSWNTGELFF. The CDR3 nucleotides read TGTGCCAGCAGTTGGAACACCGGGGAGCTGTTTTTT.

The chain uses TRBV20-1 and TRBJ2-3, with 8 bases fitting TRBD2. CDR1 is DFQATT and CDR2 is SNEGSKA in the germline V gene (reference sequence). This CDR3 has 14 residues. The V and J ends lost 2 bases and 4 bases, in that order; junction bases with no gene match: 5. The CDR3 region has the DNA TGCAGTGCTAGATCCAGCGGGAGCGCAGATACGCAGTATTTT. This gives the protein CSARSSGSADTQYF.

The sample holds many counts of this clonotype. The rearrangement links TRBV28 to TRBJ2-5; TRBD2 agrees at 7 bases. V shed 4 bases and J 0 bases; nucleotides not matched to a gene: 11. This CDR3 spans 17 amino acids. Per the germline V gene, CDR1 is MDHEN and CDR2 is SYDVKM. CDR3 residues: CASSSSGVGGYQETQYF. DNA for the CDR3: TGTGCCAGCAGTTCCAGCGGGGTAGGTGGATACCAAGAGACCCAGTACTTC.

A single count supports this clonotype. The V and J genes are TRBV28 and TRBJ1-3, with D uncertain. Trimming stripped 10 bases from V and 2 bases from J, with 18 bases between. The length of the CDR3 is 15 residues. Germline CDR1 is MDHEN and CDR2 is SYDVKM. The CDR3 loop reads CATARWGNAGNTIYF. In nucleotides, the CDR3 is TGTGCCACCGCCCGTTGGGGTAACGCTGGAAACACCATATATTTT.

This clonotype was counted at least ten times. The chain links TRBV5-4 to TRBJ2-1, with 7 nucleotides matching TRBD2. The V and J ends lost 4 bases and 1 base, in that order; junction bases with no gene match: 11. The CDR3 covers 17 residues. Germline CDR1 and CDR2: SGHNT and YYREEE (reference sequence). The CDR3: CASSRTTSSGSYNEQFF. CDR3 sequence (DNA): TGTGCCAGCAGCCGGACAACTAGTAGCGGGTCCTACAATGAGCAGTTCTTC.

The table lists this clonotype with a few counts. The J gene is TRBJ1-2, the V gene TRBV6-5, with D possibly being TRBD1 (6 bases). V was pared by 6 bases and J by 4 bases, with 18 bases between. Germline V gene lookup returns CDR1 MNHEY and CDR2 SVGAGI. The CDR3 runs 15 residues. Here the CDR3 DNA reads TGTGCCAGCAGGTCAATCGCAGGGGACGGCTATGGCTACACCTTC. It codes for CASRSIAGDGYGYTF.

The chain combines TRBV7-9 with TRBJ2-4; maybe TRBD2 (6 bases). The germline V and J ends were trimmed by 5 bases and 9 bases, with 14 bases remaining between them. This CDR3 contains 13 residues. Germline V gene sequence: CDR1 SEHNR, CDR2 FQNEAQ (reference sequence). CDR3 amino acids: CASSPRQGGIQYF. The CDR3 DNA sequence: TGTGCCAGCAGCCCAAGGCAGGGAGGCATTCAGTACTTC.

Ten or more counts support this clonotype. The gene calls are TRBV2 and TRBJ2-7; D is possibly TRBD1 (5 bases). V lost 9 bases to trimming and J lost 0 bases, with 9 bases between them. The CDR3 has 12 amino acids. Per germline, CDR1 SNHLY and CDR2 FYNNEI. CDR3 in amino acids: CASTRDSYEQYF. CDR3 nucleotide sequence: TGTGCCAGTACCAGGGACTCCTACGAGCAGTACTTC.

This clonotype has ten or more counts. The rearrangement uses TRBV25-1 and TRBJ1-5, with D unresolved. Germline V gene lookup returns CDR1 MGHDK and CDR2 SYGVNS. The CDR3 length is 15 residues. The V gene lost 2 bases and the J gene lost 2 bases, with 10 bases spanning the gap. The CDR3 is CASSEGGKGNQPQHF. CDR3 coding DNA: TGTGCCAGCAGTGAAGGAGGGAAGGGCAATCAGCCCCAGCATTTT.

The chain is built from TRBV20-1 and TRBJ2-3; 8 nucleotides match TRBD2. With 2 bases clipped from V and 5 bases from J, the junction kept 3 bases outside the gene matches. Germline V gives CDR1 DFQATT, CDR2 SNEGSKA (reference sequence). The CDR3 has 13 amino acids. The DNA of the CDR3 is TGCAGTGCTAGACGGAGCGGGGGAGATACGCAGTATTTT. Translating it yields CSARRSGGDTQYF.

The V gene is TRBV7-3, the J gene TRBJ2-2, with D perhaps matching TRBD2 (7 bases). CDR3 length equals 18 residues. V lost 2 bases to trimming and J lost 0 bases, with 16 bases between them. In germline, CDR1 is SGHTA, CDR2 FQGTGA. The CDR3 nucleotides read TGTGCCAGCAGCTTAGTGGGCGGGGGCGATACGAACACCGGGGAGCTGTTTTTT. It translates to CASSLVGGGDTNTGELFF.

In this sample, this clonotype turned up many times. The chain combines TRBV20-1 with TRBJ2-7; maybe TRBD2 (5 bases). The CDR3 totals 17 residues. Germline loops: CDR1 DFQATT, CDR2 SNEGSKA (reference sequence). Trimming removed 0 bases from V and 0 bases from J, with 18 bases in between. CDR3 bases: TGCAGTGCTAGAGACGGGCGTAGAGCGGCCAGCTCCTACGAGCAGTACTTC. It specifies CSARDGRRAASSYEQYF.

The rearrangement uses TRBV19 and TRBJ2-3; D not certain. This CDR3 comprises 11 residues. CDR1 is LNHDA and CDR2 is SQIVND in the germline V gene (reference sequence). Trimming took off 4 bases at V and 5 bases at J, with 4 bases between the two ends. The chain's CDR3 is CASSSEDTQYF. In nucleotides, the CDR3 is TGTGCCAGTAGTAGTGAAGATACGCAGTATTTT.

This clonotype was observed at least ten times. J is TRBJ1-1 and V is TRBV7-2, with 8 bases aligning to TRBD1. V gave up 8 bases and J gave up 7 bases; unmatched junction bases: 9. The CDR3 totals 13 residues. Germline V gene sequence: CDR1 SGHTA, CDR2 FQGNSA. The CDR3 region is CASAQQGGFEAFF. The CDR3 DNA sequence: TGTGCCAGCGCGCAACAGGGGGGTTTTGAAGCTTTCTTT.

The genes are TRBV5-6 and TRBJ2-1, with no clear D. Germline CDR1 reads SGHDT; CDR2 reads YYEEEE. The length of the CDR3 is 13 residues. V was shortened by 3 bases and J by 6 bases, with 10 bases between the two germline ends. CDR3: CASSSRVANEQFF. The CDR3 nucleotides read TGTGCCAGCAGCTCCCGTGTCGCCAATGAGCAGTTCTTC.